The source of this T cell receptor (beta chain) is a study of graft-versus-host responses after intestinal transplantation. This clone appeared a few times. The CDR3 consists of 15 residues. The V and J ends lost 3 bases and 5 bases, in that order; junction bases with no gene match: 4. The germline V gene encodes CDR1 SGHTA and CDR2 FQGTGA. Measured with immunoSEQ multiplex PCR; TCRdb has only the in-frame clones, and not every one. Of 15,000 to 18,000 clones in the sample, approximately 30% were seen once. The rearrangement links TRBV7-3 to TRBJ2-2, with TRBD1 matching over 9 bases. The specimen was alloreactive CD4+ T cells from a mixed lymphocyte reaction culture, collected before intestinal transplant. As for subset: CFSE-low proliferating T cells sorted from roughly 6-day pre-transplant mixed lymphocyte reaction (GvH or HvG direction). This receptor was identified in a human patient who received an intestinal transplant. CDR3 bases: TGTGCCAGCAGCTTGACAGGGGGGGAGACCGGGGAGCTGTTTTTT. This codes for CASSLTGGETGELFF.